The rows below give T cell receptor beta chains drawn from one sample of a study of shared clonotypes between healthy human individuals. Method: immunoSEQ multiplex PCR; TCRdb's copy keeps in-frame clones and lacks some. Of some 2 million clones in the sample, 90% to 95% were seen once. The sample taken for sequencing was naive CD4+ T cells sorted from blood. These receptors originate from a man younger than 35 in good health. Both conserved end residues are part of each CDR3.

j_call v_call cdr3_aa
TRBJ2-1 TRBV18 CASSPSGTWQFF
TRBJ1-3 TRBV30 CAWSRDSGNTIYF
TRBJ1-1 TRBV6-1 CASRAGTGVEAFF
TRBJ2-5 TRBV10-3 CAISESSPGRGGETQYF
TRBJ1-6 TRBV5-1 CASSLDGQQYNSPLHF
TRBJ2-2 TRBV11-3 CASSLLGGLAGNTGELFF
TRBJ1-1 TRBV29-1 CSVAGVGTEAFF
TRBJ2-7 TRBV5-6 CASSLAGGRNEQYF
TRBJ1-2 TRBV6-5 CASGQGGGYTF
TRBJ1-2 TRBV6-5 CASSYLADRGYTF
TRBJ2-1 TRBV30 CAWSVGGAPTYEQFF
TRBJ2-5 TRBV5-1 CASSLGRDTQETQYF
TRBJ2-1 TRBV19 CATQLGGGKYNEQFF
TRBJ1-6 TRBV5-6 CASSRDRTLSPLHF
TRBJ1-1 TRBV6-6 CASGATGNTEAFF
TRBJ2-1 TRBV5-1 CASFRDPSYNEQFF
TRBJ1-6 TRBV25-1 CASSPRTGENNSPLHF
TRBJ2-1 TRBV10-1 CASSESGTHLFF
TRBJ1-5 TRBV28 CASLYRGQDNQPQHF
TRBJ2-7 TRBV6-5 CASSYAQGSSYEQYF
TRBJ2-7 TRBV7-2 CASSLPFNYEQYF
TRBJ1-2 TRBV9 CASSPPPESYGYTF
TRBJ2-3 TRBV29-1 CSVAELALGDTQYF
TRBJ1-3 TRBV30 CAWTASGNTIYF
TRBJ2-7 TRBV7-9 CASSPTGASGLYEQYF
TRBJ2-7 TRBV5-1 CASSSGQPGKYEQYF
TRBJ1-5 TRBV2 CASSEASANQPQHF
TRBJ2-1 TRBV13 CASSFLAGGPPSEQFF
TRBJ2-1 TRBV28 CASSLGRAGYNEQFF
TRBJ1-6 TRBV6-4 CASSARDSGNSPLHF
TRBJ1-1 TRBV7-9 CASSTEAFF
TRBJ2-1 TRBV11-1 CASSLGSGGFAEQFF
TRBJ2-5 TRBV5-1 CASSLLVGTQETQYF
TRBJ1-1 TRBV5-1 CASSFTQANTEAFF
TRBJ1-3 TRBV10-3 CAISESQGRGSGNTIYF
TRBJ2-7 TRBV7-7 CASSPSPGRTGYEQYF
TRBJ1-3 TRBV10-3 CAISESWTLAGNTIYF
TRBJ1-1 TRBV5-1 CASSLRIGDTEAFF
TRBJ2-7 TRBV27 CASSSYRDRAAYEQYF
TRBJ1-1 TRBV28 CASNPPAHPEAFF
TRBJ2-1 TRBV30 CAWSVPRIEQFF
TRBJ1-5 TRBV6-1 CASSGKMQGAVYQPQHF
TRBJ2-1 TRBV2 CASTLAGSPYNEQFF
TRBJ2-5 TRBV5-4 CASSLGLAGVEETQYF
NA TRBV28 CASSSDRGNSYEQYF
TRBJ1-5 TRBV11-2 CASSFRDQPQHF
TRBJ2-5 TRBV5-1 CASSLGGVAGETQYF
TRBJ1-5 TRBV19 CASSIEDRGQHF
TRBJ1-6 TRBV6-6 CASSPTTGINSPLHF
TRBJ2-2 TRBV28 CASGHRGSTTGELFF
TRBJ1-2 TRBV30 CAWSVWGNYGYTF
TRBJ2-5 TRBV28 CASSLRLAGALGQETQYF
TRBJ2-7 TRBV27 CASSLSRVAAYEQYF
TRBJ1-1 TRBV5-1 CASSLVEGNMNTEAFF
TRBJ1-3 TRBV19 CASSMGSGTVAGNTIYF
TRBJ1-1 TRBV30 CAWNRGVGARTEAFF
TRBJ2-2 TRBV5-4 CASSLAPPGGGTGELFF
TRBJ2-5 TRBV7-9 CASSLMWDHAAQYF
TRBJ1-2 TRBV5-4 CASSFGQGHYGYTF